This T cell receptor (beta chain) stems from a study of CD4 T cells in relation to SARS-CoV-2 and coronaviruses. Study-wide context: Patient ages ranged from 21 to 72, median 38. Findings and caveats of the study: Memory recall responses, not primary responses primed in culture, are what the assay detects.

Assay: immunoSEQ multiplex PCR; the TCRdb copy retains only in-frame clones and omits some. The sample yields about 37,000 clones, roughly 84% seen once. A note on this clone: Its target is not known.

More than 7.5 x 10^4 naive or memory CD4+ cells were cultured with CEF peptides for under twelve days. The sequence came from an adult with COVID-19. Sample: naive CD4+ T cells from PBMCs, cultured in vitro. The subset: naive CD4+ T cells isolated by negative enrichment.

CDR3 in amino acids: CASSRFGGRDETQYF. As DNA, the CDR3 is TGTGCCAGCAGCCGTTTCGGCGGGAGGGATGAGACCCAGTACTTC. J is TRBJ2-5 and V is TRBV7-2; TRBD2 matches 9 bases. The CDR3 is 15 amino acids. The V gene's germline CDR1 is SGHTA and CDR2 FQGNSA. V dropped 5 bases and J dropped 5; count of bases not matched to a gene: 9.